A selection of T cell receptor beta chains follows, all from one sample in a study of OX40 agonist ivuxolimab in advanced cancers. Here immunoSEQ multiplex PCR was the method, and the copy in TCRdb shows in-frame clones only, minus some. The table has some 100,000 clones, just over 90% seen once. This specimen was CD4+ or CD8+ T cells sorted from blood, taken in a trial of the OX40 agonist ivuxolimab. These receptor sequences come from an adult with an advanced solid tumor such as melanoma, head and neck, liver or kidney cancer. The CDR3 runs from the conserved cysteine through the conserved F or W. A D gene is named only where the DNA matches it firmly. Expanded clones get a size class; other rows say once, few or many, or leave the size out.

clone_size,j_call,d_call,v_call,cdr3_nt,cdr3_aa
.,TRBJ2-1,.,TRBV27,TGTGCCAGCAGTTGGGAGACAGCTAACAATGAGCAGTTCTTC,CASSWETANNEQFF
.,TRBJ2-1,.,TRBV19,TGTGCCAGTCAAGATAATGGCGGGGTAACCTACAATGAGCAGTTCTTC,CASQDNGGVTYNEQFF
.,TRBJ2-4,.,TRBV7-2,TGTGCCAGCAGCTCTACAGGGAGAGAAAACATTCAGTACTTC,CASSSTGRENIQYF
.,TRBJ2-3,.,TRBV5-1,TGCGCCAGCAGCTTGGGCGCCTACACAGATACGCAGTATTTT,CASSLGAYTDTQYF
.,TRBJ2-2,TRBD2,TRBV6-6,TGTGCCAGCAGCCTCAGCGGGAGTCGGGACACCGGGGAGCTGTTTTTT,CASSLSGSRDTGELFF
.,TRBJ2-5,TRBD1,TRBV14,TGTGCCAGCAGCCATACCCTGGGCAAGAGGGGGCTGGAGACCCAGTACTTC,CASSHTLGKRGLETQYF
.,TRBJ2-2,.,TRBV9,TGTGCCAGCAGAAAGGACGTCGGGGAGCTGTTTTTT,CASRKDVGELFF
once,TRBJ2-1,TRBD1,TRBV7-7,TGTGCCAGCAGCTCCTCCAGGGGGCAAAACAATGAGCAGTTCTTC,CASSSSRGQNNEQFF
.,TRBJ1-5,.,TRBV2,TGTGCCAGCAAAAGGGAACAGGGCGTTAATCAGCCCCAGCATTTT,CASKREQGVNQPQHF
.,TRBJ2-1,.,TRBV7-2,TGTGCCAGCAGCTTTAACTACAATGAGCAGTTCTTC,CASSFNYNEQFF
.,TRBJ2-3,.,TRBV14,TGTGCCAGCAGCCCGCAACAGGGGAGGGCAGATACGCAGTATTTT,CASSPQQGRADTQYF
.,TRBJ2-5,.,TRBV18,TGTGCCAGCTCACAGGGGCGCCAAGAGACCCAGTACTTC,CASSQGRQETQYF
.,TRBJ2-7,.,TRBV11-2,TGTGCCAGCACCCCACGGCTAGCTTCTGCCTACGAGCAGTACTTC,CASTPRLASAYEQYF
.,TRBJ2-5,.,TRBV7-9,TGTGCCAGCGGGACGGGGATGGGGGAGCAGTACTTC,CASGTGMGEQYF
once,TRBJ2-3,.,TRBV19,TGTGCCAGTAGTTCACAGGAACGTAGAGATACGCAGTATTTT,CASSSQERRDTQYF
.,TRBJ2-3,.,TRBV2,TGTGCCAGCGGTCCATGGGCAGATACGCAGTATTTT,CASGPWADTQYF
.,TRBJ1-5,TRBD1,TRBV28,TGTGCCAGCAGACCAGAGGGACAGGGATTTAATCAGCCCCAGCATTTT,CASRPEGQGFNQPQHF
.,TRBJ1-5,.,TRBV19,TGTGCCAGTAGTATTGGGGGCGGGCAAGCTCAGCCCCAGCATTTT,CASSIGGGQAQPQHF
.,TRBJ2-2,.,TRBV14,TGTGCCAGCAGCCTACTGCGCGGCACCGGGGAGCTGTTTTTT,CASSLLRGTGELFF
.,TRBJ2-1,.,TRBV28,TGTGCCAGCAGTTTATACTACAATGAGCAGTTCTTC,CASSLYYNEQFF